These 2 T cell receptor beta chains were all obtained from the same sample, sequenced in a study of PD-1 blockade in classical Hodgkin lymphoma. TCRdb's table, derived via immunoSEQ multiplex PCR, lists solely in-frame clones and lacks some. The sample carries 120,000 to 150,000 clones, around 73% recorded once. Relapses following autologous stem cell transplantation were seen in all patients, with brentuximab vedotin exposure varying. This specimen was peripheral blood mononuclear cells (PBMCs), taken before the second cycle of nivolumab. These receptors all come from a human donor with classical Hodgkin lymphoma.

This rearrangement joins TRBV6-5 to TRBJ1-3, with no clear D. This CDR3 region has 14 residues. Germline V CDR1 and CDR2: MNHEY, SVGAGI. V was clipped by 6 bases and J by 0 bases, with 9 bases between them. The CDR3 sequence: CASSHTLSGNTIYF. The CDR3 DNA reads as TGTGCCAGCAGCCATACCCTCTCTGGAAACACCATATATTTT.

The V and J genes are TRBV19 and TRBJ2-1; 9 nucleotides match TRBD1. This CDR3 comprises 15 residues. Germline V CDR1 and CDR2: LNHDA, SQIVND (reference sequence). V was pared by 7 bases and J by 3 bases, with 7 bases of the junction left unmatched. CDR3: CASKRTGEGYNEQFF. The CDR3, as DNA: TGTGCCAGTAAGAGGACAGGGGAGGGCTACAATGAGCAGTTCTTC.